This T cell receptor beta chain came from a study of T-cell reconstitution after alpha-beta-depleted transplantation in children. Unmatched junction bases numbered 7, after V lost 6 bases and J lost 6 bases. The CDR3 is 15 amino acids. Unique molecular identifiers were built into the TCRbeta library. MiXCR, run by TCRdb on the PCR reads, gives a single entry per CDR3 protein. The table shows around 530,000 distinct CDR3 sequences, with over 25% occurring only once. The V call is TRBV12-3 or TRBV12-4, the J call TRBJ2-7, with 14 nucleotides matching TRBD2. The source is a human donor who donated a stem cell graft to a child with aplastic anemia. The sample was PBMCs from the stem cell graft donor, taken from the stem cell graft. CDR3 in amino acids: CASRPSGLAGAEQYF. The CDR3, as DNA: TGTGCCAGCAGACCTTCGGGACTAGCGGGAGCCGAGCAGTACTTC.